These 29 T cell receptor beta chains originate from one sample sequenced in a study of blood T cell repertoires in COVID-19. TCRdb keeps only in-frame clones here, not all; method: immunoSEQ multiplex PCR. Of about 220,000 clones listed, about 88% were seen once; the top ten hold approximately 10%. Sequenced material: peripheral blood. These receptors were obtained from a woman aged 50 to 65 with COVID-19, enrolled during active disease.

The chain links TRBV6-2 or TRBV6-3 to TRBJ2-7; 7 nucleotides agree with TRBD2. V trimming: 2 bases; J trimming: 2 bases; junction bases outside the gene matches: 9. The CDR3 covers 16 residues. Germline assignment: CDR1 MNHEY and CDR2 SVGEGT. The CDR3 coding sequence is TGTGCCAGCAGTTACAAGTTGAGCGGGGTTCCCTACGAGCAGTACGTC. It yields the protein CASSYKLSGVPYEQYV.

The gene calls are TRBV7-2 and TRBJ2-7; TRBD1 matches 7 bases. The germline CDR1 and CDR2 sequences are SGHTA and FQGNSA. V trimming: 3 bases; J trimming: 5 bases; junction bases outside the gene matches: 7. The CDR3 has 14 amino acids. CDR3 nucleotide sequence: TGTGCCAGCAGCTTTGCCGGGACAGTCCACGAGCAGTACTTC. Protein sequence: CASSFAGTVHEQYF.

The gene calls are TRBV7-8 and TRBJ1-1; 7 bases agree with TRBD1. From germline, CDR1 is SGHVS and CDR2 FQNEAQ. The CDR3 is made up of 16 amino acids. The V gene end was trimmed by 1 base and the J gene end by 1 base; junction bases not matched to a gene: 6. Here the CDR3 DNA reads TGTGCCAGCAGCTTAGGGAGGGGGCGAGCGAACACTGAAGCTTTCTTT. Amino acid sequence: CASSLGRGRANTEAFF.

V and J are TRBV30 and TRBJ2-1; 8 nucleotides match TRBD2. Trimming removed 0 bases from V and 4 bases from J; junction bases left unmatched: 5. The CDR3 contains 15 residues. Germline V gives CDR1 GTSNPN, CDR2 SVGIG (reference sequence). CDR3 loop: CAWSVRTSRYNEQFF. The CDR3 nucleotides read TGTGCCTGGAGTGTAAGGACTAGCAGATACAATGAGCAGTTCTTC.

The chain combines TRBV10-3 with TRBJ1-2; the match to TRBD1 covers 7 bases. The CDR3 is made up of 12 amino acids. Germline CDR1 reads ENHRY; CDR2 reads SYGVKD. J was trimmed by 6 bases and V by 3 bases; bases with no gene match: 1. This CDR3 is CAISEDRDGYTF. In DNA, the CDR3 is TGTGCCATCAGTGAAGACAGGGATGGCTACACCTTC.

This sequence joins TRBV20-1 and TRBJ2-5, with 7 bases that match TRBD1. The CDR3 is made up of 14 amino acids. V lost 3 bases, J lost 5 bases, and 9 bases stayed unmatched. Germline V gene data show CDR1 as DFQATT and CDR2 as SNEGSKA (reference sequence). The CDR3 loop reads CSASRQGVGETQYF. The CDR3 DNA reads TGCAGTGCTAGTCGACAGGGAGTTGGGGAGACCCAGTACTTC.

The genes are TRBV3-1 (or the pseudogene TRBV3-2) and TRBJ1-6; D might be TRBD1 (5 bases). CDR3 length: 16 amino acids. From germline, CDR1 is LGHDT and CDR2 YNNKEL (reference sequence). The V end lost 1 base, the J end lost 8 bases, and 15 bases lay between the germline ends. The CDR3 sequence is CASSQGGGRRDSPLHF. In nucleotides, the CDR3 is TGTGCCAGCAGCCAAGGGGGGGGGAGAAGGGATTCACCCCTCCACTTT.

This sequence joins TRBV5-8 and TRBJ2-7; TRBD1 matches at 7 bases. J was trimmed by 4 bases and V by 3 bases; bases with no gene match: 7. This CDR3 is 14 amino acids long. Germline CDR1 SGHTS, CDR2 YDEGEE. CDR3 protein: CASSYTGTVYEQYV. The CDR3 DNA sequence: TGTGCCAGCAGCTATACGGGGACAGTTTACGAGCAGTACGTC.

This chain joins TRBV24-1 and TRBJ1-2; D perhaps matches TRBD1 (5 bases). The V and J ends lost 4 bases and 8 bases respectively, with 13 bases between them. The CDR3 has 13 amino acids. Germline-derived CDR1 and CDR2 are KGHDR and SFDVKD. CDR3 sequence (DNA): TGTGCCACCAGTGACGGGGGAGTGGGCGGCTACACCTTC. Translation gives CATSDGGVGGYTF.

The V gene is TRBV7-3, the J gene TRBJ1-1; D is unresolved. Trimming shortened V by 2 bases and J by 5 bases, and 9 bases separated the two germline ends. Looked up from germline, CDR1 is SGHTA and CDR2 is FQGTGA. The CDR3 contains 13 residues. The CDR3 region is CASSLEGLTEAFF. CDR3 nucleotides: TGTGCCAGCAGCTTAGAGGGCTTGACTGAAGCTTTCTTT. Looking up the rest from reference TRBV7-3 and TRBJ1-1 gives the full variable domain: GAGVSQTPSNKVTEKGKYVELRCDPISGHTALYWYRQSLGQGPEFLIYFQGTGAADDSGLPNDRFFAVRPEGSVSTLKIQRTERGDSAVYLCASSLEGLTEAFFGQGTRLTVV.

The V call is TRBV7-9, the J call TRBJ1-6; D unclear. The length of the CDR3 is 13 residues. V was trimmed by 7 bases and J by 8 bases, leaving 12 bases between them. The germline V gene has CDR1 SEHNR and CDR2 FQNEAQ (reference sequence). The CDR3 DNA follows: TGTGCCAGCACCTCAGGTAAGGATTCACCCCTCCACTTT. This sequence encodes CASTSGKDSPLHF.

V gene TRBV19 combines with J gene TRBJ2-7; D is perhaps TRBD1 (6 bases). V was clipped by 4 bases and J by 3 bases, with 13 bases between them. The germline gives CDR1 LNHDA, CDR2 SQIVND (reference sequence). The CDR3 runs 14 residues. The CDR3 here is CASSTNRVLYEQYV. As DNA, the CDR3 is TGTGCCAGTAGTACCAACAGGGTCCTCTACGAGCAGTACGTC.

The V call is TRBV3-1 (or the pseudogene TRBV3-2), the J call TRBJ2-5; 8 nucleotides match TRBD1. The CDR3 length is 17 residues. After removal of 6 bases from V and 0 bases from J, the junction contained 12 bases not matched to a gene. From germline, CDR1 is LGHDT and CDR2 YNNKEL (reference sequence). In DNA form, the CDR3 reads TGTGCCAGCAGTCGTCCCGACAGGGGCGTCGACCAAGAGACCCAGTACTTC. This sequence encodes CASSRPDRGVDQETQYF.

The chain is built from TRBV14 and TRBJ1-3; no reliable D call. V gave up 7 bases and J gave up 0 bases, with 10 bases separating them. This CDR3 has 14 amino acids. The germline CDR1 and CDR2 sequences are SGHDN and FVKESK. This CDR3 is CASTHRGSGNTIYF. The DNA of the CDR3 is TGTGCCAGCACTCACCGGGGCTCTGGAAACACCATATATTTT.

V and J are TRBV3-1 (or the pseudogene TRBV3-2) and TRBJ2-5, with D tentatively TRBD1 (6 bases). This CDR3 comprises 15 residues. V gave up 3 bases and J gave up 3 bases, with 14 bases separating them. Germline CDR1 and CDR2: LGHDT and YNNKEL (reference sequence). The DNA for the CDR3 is TGTGCCAGCAGCCATAGGATCACAGGGAAAGAGACCCAGTACTTC. Amino acids: CASSHRITGKETQYF.

The chain has TRBV5-1 and TRBJ1-2, with TRBD1 matching 9 bases. There are 14 residues in the CDR3. The trim removed 5 bases at V and 7 bases at J, leaving 9 bases unmatched. Germline lookup yields CDR1 SGHRS and CDR2 YFSETQ. CDR3 sequence reads: CASRWTGTGSGYTF. CDR3 in DNA: TGCGCCAGCAGGTGGACCGGGACAGGGAGTGGCTACACCTTC.

V usage is TRBV5-1 and J usage is TRBJ2-5; tentative D call: TRBD1 (6 bases). CDR1 and CDR2 from the germline V gene are SGHRS and YFSETQ. V was shortened by 7 bases and J by 2 bases, with 18 bases between the two germline ends. The CDR3 contains 15 residues. The CDR3 loop reads CASQGFGTPQETQYF. The CDR3 nucleotides are TGCGCCAGCCAAGGCTTTGGGACACCACAAGAGACCCAGTACTTC.

The genes are TRBV7-2 and TRBJ2-7, with D unclear. The ends were cut back, 4 bases at V and 5 bases at J, with 12 bases in the middle. The CDR3 runs 13 residues. Per the germline V gene, CDR1 is SGHTA and CDR2 is FQGNSA. Here the CDR3 DNA reads TGTGCCAGCAGCTCCCTCTCCACTAACGAGCAGTACTTC. Its protein product is CASSSLSTNEQYF. Full variable domain (outside the CDR3, taken from reference TRBV7-2 and TRBJ2-7): GAGVSQSPSNKVTEKGKDVELRCDPISGHTALYWYRQSLGQGLEFLIYFQGNSAPDKSGLPSDRFSAERTGGSVSTLTIQRTQQEDSAVYLCASSSLSTNEQYFGPGTRLTVT.

In this sample, this clone turned up once. The gene calls are TRBV9 and TRBJ1-6; unclear D gene. Germline assignment: CDR1 SGDLS and CDR2 YYNGEE. With 3 bases removed from V and 6 bases from J, the gap between germline ends came to 10 bases. The CDR3 runs to 14 residues. The CDR3 sequence: CASSAGLLNSPLHF. DNA for the CDR3: TGTGCCAGCAGCGCCGGACTTCTTAATTCACCCCTCCACTTT.

The chain is built from TRBV19 and TRBJ2-7, with TRBD2 matching over 8 bases. This CDR3 has 13 amino acids. Unmatched junction bases numbered 2, after V lost 5 bases and J lost 2 bases. Germline assignment: CDR1 LNHDA and CDR2 SQIVND (reference sequence). This CDR3 reads CASSPGGTYEQYF. In nucleotides, the CDR3 is TGTGCCAGTAGTCCGGGAGGGACCTACGAGCAGTACTTC.

V usage is TRBV15 and J usage is TRBJ1-6; 7 bases agree with TRBD1. CDR1 is LNHNV and CDR2 is YYDKDF in the germline V gene (reference sequence). The CDR3 spans 18 residues. V was pared by 3 bases and J by 2 bases, with 10 bases of the junction left unmatched. The CDR3 protein is CATSRAEGARAYNSPLHF. DNA for the CDR3: TGTGCCACCAGCAGGGCGGAGGGGGCAAGAGCCTATAATTCACCCCTCCACTTT.

The chain joins TRBV9 to TRBJ1-1; TRBD1 is a possible D gene (5 bases). The CDR3 spans 15 residues. CDR1 is SGDLS, CDR2 YYNGEE, per germline. V dropped 0 bases and J dropped 3 bases, with 12 bases sitting between them. CDR3 sequence reads: CASSVEQVLYTEAFF. CDR3 in DNA: TGTGCCAGCAGCGTAGAACAGGTGTTATACACTGAAGCTTTCTTT.

This chain joins TRBV4-1 and TRBJ1-2; 7 nucleotides agree with TRBD1. Germline V CDR1 and CDR2: MGHRA, YSYEKL. Losses at the gene ends were 0 bases for V and 4 bases for J; bases not matched to a gene: 8. This CDR3 is built from 16 residues. The CDR3: CASSQETGAHPYGYTF. The DNA of the CDR3 is TGCGCCAGCAGCCAAGAAACAGGGGCGCACCCCTATGGCTACACCTTC.

The chain employs TRBV5-1 and TRBJ1-2, with D possibly matching TRBD1 (5 bases). In germline, CDR1 is SGHRS, CDR2 YFSETQ. V was pared by 0 bases and J by 6 bases, with 12 bases between. This CDR3 has 14 residues. CDR3 sequence (DNA): TGCGCCAGCAGCTTGGAGACAGTTCCTCATGGCTACACCTTC. It yields the protein CASSLETVPHGYTF.

The chain carries TRBV6-5 and TRBJ2-7; a weak D match, TRBD1 (6 bases). Germline V gene data show CDR1 as MNHEY and CDR2 as SVGAGI. V dropped 4 bases and J dropped 0 bases, with 10 bases sitting between them. This CDR3 region has 14 residues. Here the CDR3 reads CASSSWDNSYEQYF. CDR3 DNA sequence: TGTGCCAGCAGTTCTTGGGACAACTCCTACGAGCAGTACTTC.

This clone was seen a handful of times. This chain links TRBV12-3 or TRBV12-4 with TRBJ1-2; possibly TRBD1 for D (6 bases). V was clipped by 3 bases and J by 8 bases, with 10 bases between them. The CDR3 totals 12 residues. CDR3 in DNA: TGTGCCAGCAGTTTGAGACAGGCCGGCTACACCTTC. This encodes CASSLRQAGYTF.

The V gene is TRBV23-1, the J gene TRBJ2-7; 7 positions agree with TRBD1. TRBV23-1 is recorded as an ORF, its role being uncertain. This CDR3 is built from 15 residues. After removal of 4 bases from V and 2 bases from J, the junction contained 8 bases not matched to a gene. CDR3 sequence (DNA): TGCGCCAGCAGTCGGAGAGGGCAGGGGGCCTACGAGCAGTACTTC. Translated, it gives CASSRRGQGAYEQYF.

The V and J genes are TRBV6-2 or TRBV6-3 and TRBJ1-4; 9 bases line up with TRBD1. The CDR3 runs 16 residues. The trim removed 4 bases at V and 5 bases at J, leaving 8 bases unmatched. Per germline, CDR1 MNHEY and CDR2 SVGEGT. CDR3 loop: CASSSGTGRGNEKLFF. In DNA form, the CDR3 reads TGTGCCAGCAGTTCCGGGACAGGGAGGGGAAATGAAAAACTGTTTTTT.

The rearrangement links TRBV10-2 to TRBJ2-7; 10 positions match TRBD2. The CDR3 contains 15 residues. V gave up 2 bases and J gave up 3 bases; unmatched junction bases: 4. Germline V CDR1 and CDR2: WSHSY, SAAADI. CDR3 DNA: TGCGCCAGCAGTGAGAGGGCTAGCGGGGGCTACGAGCAGTACTTC. It encodes CASSERASGGYEQYF.